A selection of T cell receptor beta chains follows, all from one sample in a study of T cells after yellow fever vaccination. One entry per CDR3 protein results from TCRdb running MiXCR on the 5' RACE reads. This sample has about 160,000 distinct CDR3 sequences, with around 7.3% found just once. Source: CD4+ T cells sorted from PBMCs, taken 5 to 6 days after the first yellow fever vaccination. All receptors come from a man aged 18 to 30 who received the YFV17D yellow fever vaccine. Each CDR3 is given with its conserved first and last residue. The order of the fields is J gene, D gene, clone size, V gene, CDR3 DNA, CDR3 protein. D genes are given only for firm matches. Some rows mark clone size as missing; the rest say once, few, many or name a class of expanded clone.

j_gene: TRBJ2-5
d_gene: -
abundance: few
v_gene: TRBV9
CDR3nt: TGTGCCAGCAGCCAATCCCCGGTCCAAGAGACCCAGTACTTC
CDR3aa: CASSQSPVQETQYF

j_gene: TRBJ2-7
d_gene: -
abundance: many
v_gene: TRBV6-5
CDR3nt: TGTGCCAGCGCACCCCCCGGGACACCAAAAGAGCAGTACTTC
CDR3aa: CASAPPGTPKEQYF

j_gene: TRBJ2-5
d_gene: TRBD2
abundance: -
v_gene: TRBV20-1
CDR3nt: TGCAGTGCTAGACCCGGGGGGGCCTTGGAGACCCAGTACTTC
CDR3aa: CSARPGGALETQYF

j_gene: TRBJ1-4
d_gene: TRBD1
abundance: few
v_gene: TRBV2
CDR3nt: TGTGCCAGCACGTGGGGGGACAGCCGAAAAAAACTGTTTTTT
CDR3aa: CASTWGDSRKKLFF

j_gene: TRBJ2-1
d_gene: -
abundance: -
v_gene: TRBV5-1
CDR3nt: TGCGCCAGCAGCGGGACTGGAGCCCGACTTTACAATGAGCAGTTCTTC
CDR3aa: CASSGTGARLYNEQFF

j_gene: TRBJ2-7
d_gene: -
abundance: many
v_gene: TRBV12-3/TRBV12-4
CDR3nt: TGTGCCAGCAGTCCCCCGTCAAAGCCTTACGAGCAGTACTTC
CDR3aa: CASSPPSKPYEQYF

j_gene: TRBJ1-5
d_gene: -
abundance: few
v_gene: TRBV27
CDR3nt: TGTGCCCCCGAGGGGAGCAATCAGCCCCAGCATTTT
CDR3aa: CAPEGSNQPQHF

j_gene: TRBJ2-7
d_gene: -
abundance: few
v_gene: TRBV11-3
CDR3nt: TGTGCCAGCAGCCCCGAGGGGATGGCTCTCGACGAGCAGTACTTC
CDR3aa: CASSPEGMALDEQYF

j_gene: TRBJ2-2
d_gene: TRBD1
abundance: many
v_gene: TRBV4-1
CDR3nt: TGCGCCAGCAGCCAATACAGGGGGCAGAACACCGGGGAGCTGTTTTTT
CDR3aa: CASSQYRGQNTGELFF

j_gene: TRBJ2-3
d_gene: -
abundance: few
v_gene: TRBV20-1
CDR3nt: TGCAGTGCTAGTTTCGCGAGAGATACGCAGTATTTT
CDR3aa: CSASFARDTQYF

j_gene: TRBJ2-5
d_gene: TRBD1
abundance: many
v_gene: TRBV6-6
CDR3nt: TGTGCCAGCACAAGGGGGCGGGAGACCCAGTACTTC
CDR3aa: CASTRGRETQYF

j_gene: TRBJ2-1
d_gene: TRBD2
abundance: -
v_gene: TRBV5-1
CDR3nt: TGCGCCACCTCGGGGGGGAACTCCTACAATGAGCAGTTCTTC
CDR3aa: CATSGGNSYNEQFF

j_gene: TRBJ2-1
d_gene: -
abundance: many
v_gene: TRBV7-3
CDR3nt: TGTGCCAGCAGCCGCTTCGGGGTCAATGAGCAGTTCTTC
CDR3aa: CASSRFGVNEQFF

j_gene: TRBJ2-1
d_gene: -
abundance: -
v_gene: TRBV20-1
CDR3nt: TGCAGTGCTAGTTCATTTAATGAGCAGTTCTTC
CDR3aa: CSASSFNEQFF

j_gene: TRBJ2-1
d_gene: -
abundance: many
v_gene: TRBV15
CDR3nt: TGTGCCACCAGCAGAGATTATAGTGTCAATGAGCAGTTCTTC
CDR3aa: CATSRDYSVNEQFF

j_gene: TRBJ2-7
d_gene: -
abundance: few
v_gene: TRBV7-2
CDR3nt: TGTGCCAGCAGGGTGCATACAGGGCCCCTTTACGAGCAGTACTTC
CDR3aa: CASRVHTGPLYEQYF

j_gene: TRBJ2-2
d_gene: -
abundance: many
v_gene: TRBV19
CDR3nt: TGTGCCAGTAGTATGGGGGCGGGGTCCACCGGGGAGCTGTTTTTT
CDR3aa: CASSMGAGSTGELFF

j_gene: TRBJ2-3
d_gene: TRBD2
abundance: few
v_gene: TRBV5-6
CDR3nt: TGTGCCAGCAGGTATGGACTAGCGGGGCCAGATACGCAGTATTTT
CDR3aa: CASRYGLAGPDTQYF

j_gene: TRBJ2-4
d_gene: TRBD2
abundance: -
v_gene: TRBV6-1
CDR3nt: TGTGCCAGCACCTTTTGGGACTACAAAAACATTCAGTACTTC
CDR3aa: CASTFWDYKNIQYF

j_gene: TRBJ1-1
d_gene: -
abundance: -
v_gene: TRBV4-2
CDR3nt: TGTGCCAGCAGCCAATCCCTCAAGGGCACAGGGAACACTGAAGCTTTCTTT
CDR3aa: CASSQSLKGTGNTEAFF

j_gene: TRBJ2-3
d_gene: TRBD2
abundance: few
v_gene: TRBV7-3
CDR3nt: TGTGCCAGCAGCTTAACTGTAGGAGGGAAAGGACTAGCGGGGGTTTCCACAGATACGCAGTATTTT
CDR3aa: CASSLTVGGKGLAGVSTDTQYF

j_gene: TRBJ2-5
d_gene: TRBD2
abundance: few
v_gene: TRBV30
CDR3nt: TGTGCCTGGAGTGTCGGCGGGGGTATGGAGACCCAGTACTTC
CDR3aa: CAWSVGGGMETQYF

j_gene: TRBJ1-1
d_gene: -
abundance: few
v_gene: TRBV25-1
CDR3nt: TGTGCCAGCAGTGAATATCTTGGCACTGAAGCTTTCTTT
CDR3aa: CASSEYLGTEAFF

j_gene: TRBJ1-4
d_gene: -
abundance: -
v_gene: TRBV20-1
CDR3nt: TGCAGTTTAATTTGGAATGAAAAACTGTTTTTT
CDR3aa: CSLIWNEKLFF

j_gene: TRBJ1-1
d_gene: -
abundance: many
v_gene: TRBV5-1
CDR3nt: TGCGCCAGCAAGGGTACGGCCCGAGGGAACACTGAAGCTTTCTTT
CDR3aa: CASKGTARGNTEAFF

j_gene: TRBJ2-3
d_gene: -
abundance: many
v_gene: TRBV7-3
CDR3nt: TGTGCCAGCAGCTTAGGCAGGGAGGATACGCAGTATTTT
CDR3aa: CASSLGREDTQYF

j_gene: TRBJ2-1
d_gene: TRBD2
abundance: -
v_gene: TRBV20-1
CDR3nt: TGCAGTGCTAGCGGGCTAGCGGGGACCACCGGGGGCAATGAGCAGTTCTTC
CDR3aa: CSASGLAGTTGGNEQFF

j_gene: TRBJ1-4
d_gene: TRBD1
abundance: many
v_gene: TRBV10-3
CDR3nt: TGTGCCATCAGCTCCGGGACAGGGGATGAAAAACTGTTTTTT
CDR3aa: CAISSGTGDEKLFF

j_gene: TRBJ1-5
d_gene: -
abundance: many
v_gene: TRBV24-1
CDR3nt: TGTGCCACCAGTGACCAGAGGACAACAAGCAATCAGCCCCAGCATTTT
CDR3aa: CATSDQRTTSNQPQHF

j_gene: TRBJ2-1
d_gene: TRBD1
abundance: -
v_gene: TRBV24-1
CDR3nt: TGTGCCACCAGCTACTCCCTGGGTCTGGGACAGGGATCCAATGAGCAGTTCTTC
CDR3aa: CATSYSLGLGQGSNEQFF

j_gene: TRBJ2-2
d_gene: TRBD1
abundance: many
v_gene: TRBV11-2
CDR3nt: TGTGCCAGCAGCCCTACAGGGGTAGCCGCCGGGGAGCTGTTTTTT
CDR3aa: CASSPTGVAAGELFF

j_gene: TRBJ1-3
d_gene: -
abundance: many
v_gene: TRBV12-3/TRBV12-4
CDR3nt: TGTGCCAGCAGTTTACAGGGAGTCCCTGGAAACACCATATATTTT
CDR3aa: CASSLQGVPGNTIYF